A selection of T cell receptor beta chains follows, all from one sample in a study of blood T cell repertoires in COVID-19. Repertoires were generated with immunoSEQ multiplex PCR, while TCRdb's copy carries only in-frame clones and drops some. The sample includes about 160,000 clones, less than 85% of them seen just once. Specimen: peripheral blood. The receptor set was obtained from a woman between 40 and 50 years old with COVID-19, enrolled during active disease. Each CDR3 is given with its conserved first and last residue. A D gene is named only where the DNA matches it firmly. For some rows the clone size is stated as once, few or many, or as a class when expanded; others skip it.

CDR3	DNA	J	V	size	D
CASSPGQVENTIYF	TGCGCCAGCAGCCCGGGACAGGTCGAAAACACCATATATTTT	TRBJ1-3	TRBV5-1	-	TRBD1
CASSSDDRVFGYTF	TGTGCCAGCAGCTCCGATGACAGGGTTTTCGGCTACACCTTC	TRBJ1-2	TRBV14	-	TRBD1
CASSPGHNYGYTF	TGTGCCAGCAGTCCGGGACATAACTATGGCTACACCTTC	TRBJ1-2	TRBV25-1	once	-
CAIRPTGVPEAFF	TGTGCCATCAGACCCACAGGGGTCCCTGAAGCTTTCTTT	TRBJ1-1	TRBV10-3	-	TRBD1
CASSQESRNSPLHF	TGTGCCAGCAGCCAAGAGTCGAGAAATTCACCCCTCCACTTT	TRBJ1-6	TRBV14	many	-
CASSSTGVSGELFF	TGCGCCAGCAGCTCAACGGGTGTTTCCGGGGAGCTGTTTTTT	TRBJ2-2	TRBV5-1	-	-
CSASTISGQGGEQYF	TGCAGTGCTAGTACGATATCTGGACAGGGAGGCGAGCAGTACTTC	TRBJ2-7	TRBV20-1	-	TRBD1
CASSMRQGGTEAFF	TGTGCCAGTAGTATGCGTCAGGGGGGCACTGAAGCTTTCTTT	TRBJ1-1	TRBV19	-	TRBD1
CASSPSGQNPYEQYF	TGTGCCAGTAGTCCCTCGGGACAGAACCCTTACGAGCAGTACTTC	TRBJ2-7	TRBV19	-	TRBD1
CASSIESGTFEQYF	TGTGCCAGTAGTATTGAGAGCGGGACTTTCGAGCAGTACTTC	TRBJ2-7	TRBV19	-	TRBD2
CAWNRDRDAGELFF	TGTGCCTGGAACCGGGACAGGGACGCCGGGGAGCTGTTTTTT	TRBJ2-2	TRBV30	-	TRBD1
CARAFSGSSYNEQFF	TGTGCCAGGGCTTTTAGCGGAAGCTCCTACAATGAGCAGTTCTTC	TRBJ2-1	TRBV19	-	-
CASSSGSWNNEQFF	TGTGCCAGCAGCTCGGGGAGCTGGAACAATGAGCAGTTCTTC	TRBJ2-1	TRBV7-2	-	-
CASSRGDSPLHF	TGTGCCAGCAGCCGAGGAGATTCACCCCTCCACTTT	TRBJ1-6	TRBV12-3/TRBV12-4	-	-
CASSPGQGLEEKLFF	TGTGCCAGTAGTCCTGGCCAGGGATTGGAGGAAAAACTGTTTTTT	TRBJ1-4	TRBV19	-	-
CASSTGQGQETQYF	TGTGCCAGCAGCACGGGACAGGGCCAGGAGACCCAGTACTTC	TRBJ2-5	TRBV5-4	-	TRBD1
CASTTGTGVSPLHF	TGTGCCAGCACCACCGGGACAGGGGTCTCACCCCTCCACTTT	TRBJ1-6	TRBV5-4	-	TRBD1
CASSERSTGGAGYTF	TGTGCCAGCAGTGAAAGGTCGACAGGGGGCGCAGGCTACACCTTC	TRBJ1-2	TRBV6-1	-	TRBD1
CASSSGLAGGEQFF	TGTGCCAGCAGCTCGGGACTAGCGGGAGGAGAGCAGTTCTTC	TRBJ2-1	TRBV7-6	-	TRBD2
CASSSSWGGGDRLNTEAFF	TGTGCCAGCAGCTCGTCTTGGGGGGGAGGGGACCGATTGAACACTGAAGCTTTCTTT	TRBJ1-1	TRBV5-4	-	-
CASSSRGQETQYF	TGTGCCAGCAGCTCCAGGGGTCAAGAGACCCAGTACTTC	TRBJ2-5	TRBV5-6	-	-
CASSRSETQYF	TGTGCCAGCAGTCGGAGTGAGACCCAGTACTTC	TRBJ2-5	TRBV6-5	-	-
CASIEVRVYEQYF	TGTGCCAGCATCGAAGTCCGAGTCTACGAGCAGTACTTC	TRBJ2-7	TRBV2	-	-
CASSSRREQYF	TGTGCCAGCAGTTCTAGGAGGGAGCAGTACTTC	TRBJ2-7	TRBV7-2	-	-
CASSLGSGRTDTQYF	TGTGCCAGCAGCTTAGGTAGCGGGAGAACAGATACGCAGTATTTT	TRBJ2-3	TRBV11-1	once	TRBD2
CASSGRGTGNYGYTF	TGTGCCAGCAGTGGAAGGGGGACAGGGAACTATGGCTACACCTTC	TRBJ1-2	TRBV2	-	TRBD1
CASSRPRGFETQYF	TGTGCCAGCAGTCGACCAAGGGGTTTCGAGACCCAGTACTTC	TRBJ2-5	TRBV7-9	-	-
CASSGLGNTGELFF	TGTGCCAGCAGCGGACTGGGTAACACCGGGGAGCTGTTTTTT	TRBJ2-2	TRBV7-9	-	-
CASSPSGLSYEQYF	TGTGCCAGCAGCCCGAGCGGTCTCTCCTACGAGCAGTACTTC	TRBJ2-7	TRBV7-9	-	-
CASSYAPEAFF	TGTGCCAGCAGCTATGCGCCTGAAGCTTTCTTT	TRBJ1-1	TRBV7-9	-	-
CASSQVGGTRNTIYF	TGCGCCAGCAGCCAAGTCGGGGGGACCAGAAACACCATATATTTT	TRBJ1-3	TRBV4-1	-	-
CASSAGNPGSSSYNEQFF	TGCGCCAGCAGCGCCGGCAATCCAGGGTCAAGCTCCTACAATGAGCAGTTCTTC	TRBJ2-1	TRBV5-1	-	-
CASSKPAGGSYEQYF	TGTGCCAGCAGTAAACCCGCCGGGGGCTCCTACGAGCAGTACTTC	TRBJ2-7	TRBV27	once	-
CASSSFGARNFFGELFF	TGTGCCAGCAGTTCTTTCGGAGCCCGTAATTTTTTCGGGGAGCTGTTTTTT	TRBJ2-2	TRBV28	once	-
CASSYVRVDSGELFF	TGTGCCAGCAGTTACGTCAGGGTGGATTCCGGGGAGCTGTTTTTT	TRBJ2-2	TRBV6-5	-	-
CASSGGTGGAYGYTF	TGTGCCAGCAGCGGAGGGACAGGGGGGGCCTATGGCTACACCTTC	TRBJ1-2	TRBV4-2	-	TRBD1
CASSYLTGTEAFF	TGTGCCAGCAGTTACCTTACGGGCACTGAAGCTTTCTTT	TRBJ1-1	TRBV6-2/TRBV6-3	-	-
CASSEHGNYGYTF	TGCGCCAGCAGTGAACACGGGAACTATGGCTACACCTTC	TRBJ1-2	TRBV10-2	-	-
CASGLVQGALGYTF	TGTGCTAGTGGTTTGGTACAGGGGGCTTTGGGCTACACCTTC	TRBJ1-2	TRBV12-5	once	TRBD1
CASIPRGSTGELFF	TGTGCCAGCATCCCAAGGGGGAGCACCGGGGAGCTGTTTTTT	TRBJ2-2	TRBV27	-	-
CASAREDGEKLFF	TGTGCCAGTGCGAGGGAGGACGGTGAAAAACTGTTTTTT	TRBJ1-4	TRBV12-3/TRBV12-4	few	-
CASSSITDRLLAYTF	TGTGCCAGCAGCTCGATCACGGACAGGTTACTCGCCTACACCTTC	TRBJ1-2	TRBV7-8	-	TRBD1
CASSSSGRLGAGELFF	TGTGCCAGCAGTTCTAGCGGGAGATTGGGCGCCGGGGAGCTGTTTTTT	TRBJ2-2	TRBV2	few	TRBD2
CASSQDLGGNTEAFF	TGTGCCAGCAGCCAAGATCTCGGGGGGAACACTGAAGCTTTCTTT	TRBJ1-1	TRBV4-2	-	-
CASSLWSGGSGANVLTF	TGCGCCAGCAGCTTGTGGTCAGGGGGCTCTGGGGCCAACGTCCTGACTTTC	TRBJ2-6	TRBV5-1	-	TRBD1
CSASFRQAIEAFF	TGCAGTGCTAGTTTCCGGCAGGCGATTGAAGCTTTCTTT	TRBJ1-1	TRBV20-1	few	-
CASSLLGAGEQYF	TGTGCCAGCAGTTTACTAGGGGCCGGGGAGCAGTACTTC	TRBJ2-7	TRBV28	-	-
CASSQRSKRNTIYF	TGTGCCAGCAGCCAGAGGTCGAAACGAAACACCATATATTTT	TRBJ1-3	TRBV3-1/TRBV3-2	once	-
CAWSTISTGELFF	TGTGCCTGGAGTACCATTAGCACCGGGGAGCTGTTTTTT	TRBJ2-2	TRBV30	-	-
CASSEQPQGAGNTIYF	TGTGCCAGCAGTGAACAACCACAGGGCGCTGGAAACACCATATATTTT	TRBJ1-3	TRBV6-1	-	-
CASSPGQGGRNTIYF	TGTGCCAGCAGTCCGGGACAGGGAGGCAGAAACACCATATATTTT	TRBJ1-3	TRBV2	-	TRBD1
CAISGLAGYNTGELFF	TGTGCCATCAGTGGGCTAGCGGGCTATAACACCGGGGAGCTGTTTTTT	TRBJ2-2	TRBV10-3	-	TRBD2
CASSQSRTDTQYF	TGTGCCAGTAGCCAATCCAGAACAGATACGCAGTATTTT	TRBJ2-3	TRBV19	-	-